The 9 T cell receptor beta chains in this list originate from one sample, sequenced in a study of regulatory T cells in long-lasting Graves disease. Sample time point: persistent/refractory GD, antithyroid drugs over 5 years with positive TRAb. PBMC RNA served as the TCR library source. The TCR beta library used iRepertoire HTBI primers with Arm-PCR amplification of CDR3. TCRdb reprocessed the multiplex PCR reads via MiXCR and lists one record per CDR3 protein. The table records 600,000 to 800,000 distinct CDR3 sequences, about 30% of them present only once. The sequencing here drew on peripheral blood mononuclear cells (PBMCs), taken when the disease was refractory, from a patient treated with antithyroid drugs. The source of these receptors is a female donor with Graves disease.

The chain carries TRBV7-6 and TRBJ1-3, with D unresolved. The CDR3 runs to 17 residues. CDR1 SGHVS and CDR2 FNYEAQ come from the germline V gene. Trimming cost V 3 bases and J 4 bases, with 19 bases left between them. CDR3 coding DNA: TGTGCCAGCAGCTTGGAAAGTCCTCTTCCCGGAGGAAACACCATATATTTT. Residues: CASSLESPLPGGNTIYF.

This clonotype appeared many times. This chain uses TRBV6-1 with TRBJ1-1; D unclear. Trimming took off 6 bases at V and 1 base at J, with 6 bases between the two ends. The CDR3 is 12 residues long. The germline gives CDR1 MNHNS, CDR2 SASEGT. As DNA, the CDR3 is TGTGCCAGCAGAGCGGGGAACACTGAAGCTTTCTTT. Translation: CASRAGNTEAFF.

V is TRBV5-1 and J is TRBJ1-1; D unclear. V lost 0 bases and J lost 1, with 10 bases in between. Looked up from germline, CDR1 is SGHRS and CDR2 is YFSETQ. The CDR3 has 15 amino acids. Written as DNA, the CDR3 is TGCGCCAGCAGCTTGGCCGGGGTCGGGAACACTGAAGCTTTCTTT. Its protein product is CASSLAGVGNTEAFF. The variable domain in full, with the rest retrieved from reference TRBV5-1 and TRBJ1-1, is KAGVTQTPRYLIKTRGQQVTLSCSPISGHRSVSWYQQTPGQGLQFLFEYFSETQRNKGNFPGRFSGRQFSNSRSEMNVSTLELGDSALYLCASSLAGVGNTEAFFGQGTRLTVV.

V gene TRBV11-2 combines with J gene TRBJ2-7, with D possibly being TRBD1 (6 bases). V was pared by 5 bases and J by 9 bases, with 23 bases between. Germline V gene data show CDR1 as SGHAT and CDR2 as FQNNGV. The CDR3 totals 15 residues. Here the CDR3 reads CASSTNRDTRSGQYF. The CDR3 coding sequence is TGTGCCAGCAGCACCAACCGGGACACACGTAGTGGGCAGTACTTC.

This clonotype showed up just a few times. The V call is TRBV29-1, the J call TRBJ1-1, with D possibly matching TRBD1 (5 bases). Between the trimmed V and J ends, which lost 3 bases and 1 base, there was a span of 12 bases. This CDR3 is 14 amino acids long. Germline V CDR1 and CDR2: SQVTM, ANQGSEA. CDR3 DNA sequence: TGCAGCGTTGATCGAGGGGCCGGGAACACTGAAGCTTTCTTT. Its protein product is CSVDRGAGNTEAFF. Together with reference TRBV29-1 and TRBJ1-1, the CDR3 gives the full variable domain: SAVISQKPSRDICQRGTSLTIQCQVDSQVTMMFWYRQQPGQSLTLIATANQGSEATYESGFVIDKFPISRPNLTFSTLTVSNMSPEDSSIYLCSVDRGAGNTEAFFGQGTRLTVV.

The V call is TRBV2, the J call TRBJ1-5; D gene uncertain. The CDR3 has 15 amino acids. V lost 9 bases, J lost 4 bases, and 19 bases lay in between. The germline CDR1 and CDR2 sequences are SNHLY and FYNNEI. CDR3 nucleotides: TGTGCCAGTCGGGAGGCAGATCTTCATAATCAGCCCCAGCATTTT. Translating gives CASREADLHNQPQHF.

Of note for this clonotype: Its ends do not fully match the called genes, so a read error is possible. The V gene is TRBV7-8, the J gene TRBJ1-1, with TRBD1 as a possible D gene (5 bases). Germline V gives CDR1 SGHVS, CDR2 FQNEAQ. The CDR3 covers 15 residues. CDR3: CASRDIRIFNTEASF. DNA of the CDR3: TGTGCCAGCAGGGACATTAGGATTTTCAACACTGAAGCTTCCTTT.

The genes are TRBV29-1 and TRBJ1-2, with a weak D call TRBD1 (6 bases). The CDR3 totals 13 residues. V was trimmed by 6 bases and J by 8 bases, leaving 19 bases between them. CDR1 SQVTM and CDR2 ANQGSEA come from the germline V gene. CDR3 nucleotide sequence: TGCAGCGTGAGTGGGACGGGGGGCTACGGCTACACCTTC. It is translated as CSVSGTGGYGYTF. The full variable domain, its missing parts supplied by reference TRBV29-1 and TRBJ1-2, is SAVISQKPSRDICQRGTSLTIQCQVDSQVTMMFWYRQQPGQSLTLIATANQGSEATYESGFVIDKFPISRPNLTFSTLTVSNMSPEDSSIYLCSVSGTGGYGYTFGSGTRLTVV.

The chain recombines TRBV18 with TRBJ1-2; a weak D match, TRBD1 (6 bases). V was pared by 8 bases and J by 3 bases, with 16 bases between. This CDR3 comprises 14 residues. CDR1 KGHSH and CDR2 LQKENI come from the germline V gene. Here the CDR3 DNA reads TGTGCCAGCCGAATACAGGGCGTGGACTATGGCTACACCTTC. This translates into CASRIQGVDYGYTF.